This T cell receptor (beta chain) was identified in a study of shared clonotypes between healthy human individuals (dated by TCRdb to 2019 to 2021). Context from the whole study: A couple of women and three men aged 18 to 49 years were included in the cohort. Blood TCR repertoires of a handful of healthy adults were deeply sequenced to estimate repertoire size and the extent of clonotype sharing between individuals. Different laboratories and diverse techniques were used to prepare libraries and sequence TCR repertoires, to increase sequencing depth and limit assay-specific biases. For each donor, CD4 naive and CD4 memory were each run on three plates, CD8 naive on two plates, and CD8 memory on one plate. Leukapheresis yielded between about 0.94 and 10 billion PBMCs per donor.

Donors were healthy HIV-negative adults with no recently reported acute infections or vaccinations. All donors were Caucasian adults living in Nashville, Tennessee, USA. CD4+ T cells were enriched by magnetic negative selection, after which naive cells were positively selected on CD45RA and the negative fraction was taken as the memory subset. Blood was obtained by leukapheresis, after which PBMCs were separated by Ficoll-Histopaque density gradient centrifugation and cryopreserved in liquid nitrogen vapor phase. Analytical flow cytometry was used to check the purity and quantity of every magnetically sorted T cell population. Genomic DNA was isolated from every sorted fraction and measured by UV absorbance on a Nanodrop 2000c. In regard to this clone: Its binding antigen is unknown. No base qualities exist here, and no much larger clone lies one base off it.

Using the deep immunoSEQ assay, TCR CDR3 regions were amplified from genomic DNA by multiplex PCR. Extracted genomic DNA from each cell subset was spread evenly across all wells of several immunoSEQ 96-well plates, with each plate serving as a replicate. For sorted subsets, about 200 ng genomic DNA, equal to about 30,000 T cell genomes, was loaded into each replicate PCR. Purified libraries were measured with a Qubit 3.0 fluorometer, size-checked on a Bioanalyzer 2100, and measured again with the KAPA Library Quantification kit. Every immunoSEQ 96-well plate was sequenced on a separate single-read 150-cycle Illumina NextSeq 550 flow cell. From the authors' description of their analysis: Because the immunoSEQ output held only junctional sequences and lacked quality scores, the filtering could not match the filtering applied to full-length reads. Sequences were annotated with PyIR, a Python wrapper for IgBLAST v1.9, and V/J genes and CDR3 were assigned using IMGT germline references. Any read was removed if the V/J assignment was weak (E-value above 1e-6), the CDR3 was missing, or the read contained stop codons, out-of-frame junctions, or ambiguous translated residues. V3J clonotypes were defined as sequences sharing an identical inferred V gene, J gene, and CDR3 amino acid sequence. Percentage overlap between repertoires was calculated by dividing the number of shared unique clonotypes by the size of the smaller repertoire. RTK rarefaction, the Chao1 estimator, and Recon v2.1 estimates of unobserved clonotypes were used to assess repertoire richness. For all TCRbeta clonotypes obtained by the gDNA method from several donors, generation probabilities were computed with OLGA. TCRdb re-hosts the immuneACCESS table, in-frame sequences only. Its copies lack some clones; in the studies checked, an unresolved V gene accounts for under half of them, and the cause for the rest is not known. Clone size and the V and J calls come from that table; the DNA yielded D and trimming. This sample is represented by over 850,000 clones; about 84% of them were singletons. The ten largest clones take up roughly 0.61% of the sample.

The investigation overall reported the following: Higher generation probabilities were observed for clonotypes shared by all four sorted-subset donors than for non-shared clonotypes. Naive subsets generally had larger estimated clonotype richness than memory subsets did. Based on pairwise subsampling, the degree of clonotype sharing among donors was expected to be affected by sequencing depth. Sampling was restricted to blood, and TCR repertoires in tissues likely differ from the TCR repertoires found in blood. Rarefaction of sorted-subset datasets indicated incomplete sequencing despite the large sequencing depth. When four donors were compared, the shared fraction of clonotypes was about 5% for naive CD4, 3.5% to 4% for naive CD8, 2% to 2.5% for memory CD4, and less than 0.5% for memory CD8. Because the study included a small number of donors, the genetic and exposure-history diversity represented was limited.

The CDR3 contains 13 residues, cysteine and phenylalanine counted. Of the read, only the CDR3 DNA is kept; its 39 bases are in frame from base 1. Looking up the germline V gene (reference sequence) yields CDR1 MNHEY and CDR2 SMNVEV. Clipping removes 9 bases from V and 11 bases from J, with 11 as the unmatched junction base count. The source is a man aged 18-30 years in good health. Some clones in this sample may be carry-over from other donors' samples. The sample consisted of memory CD4+ T cells from PBMCs. The label giving this sample's cell subset or site can be read as: CD45RA-negative fraction. This chain joins TRBV27 to TRBJ2-5, with 11 bases aligning to TRBD2. DNA sequence: TGTGCCAGATCGGGACTAGCGGTCACGGAGCAGTACTTC. This gives the protein CARSGLAVTEQYF.